This T cell receptor beta chain was profiled in a study of shared clonotypes between healthy human individuals. Across the study: For every donor, three CD4 naive, three CD4 memory, two CD8 naive and one CD8 memory plates were used.

Data came from immunoSEQ multiplex PCR; TCRdb stores just in-frame clones and leaves some out. Counted here are around 2,000,000 clones, over 85% occurring once; the ten biggest clones make up roughly 1.1%. Cells designated naive CD8 were CD45RO-negative and were positively selected for CCR7, with terminally differentiated effector memory CD45RA+ cells excluded. Germline V gene lookup returns CDR1 MNHNY and CDR2 SVGAGI (reference sequence). This CDR3 is built from 13 residues. V dropped 6 bases and J dropped 2 bases, with 11 bases sitting between them. Study results and limitations: Naive CD4 clonotypes overlapped across several donors at approximately 4.5%. Rarefaction indicated that sorted-subset sequencing remained incomplete although depth was large. Naive subsets typically showed greater estimated richness than memory subsets.

A remark on this clone: The antigen is unknown.

Sequenced input: naive CD8+ T cells sorted from blood. This clonotype originated in a man between 18 and 29 years old in good health. The rearrangement joins TRBV6-6 to TRBJ2-7; D possibly corresponds to TRBD1 (5 bases). The CDR3 here is CASSQDKTYEQYF. The CDR3 DNA reads as TGTGCCAGCAGCCAGGACAAGACCTACGAGCAGTACTTC.